This is a list of T cell receptor beta chains from one sample in a study of CD8+CD57+ T cells in acquired aplastic anemia. TCRdb itself ran the reads through MiXCR, one entry per CDR3 protein. The sample lists 150,000 to 200,000 distinct CDR3 sequences, 48% occurring once. The sample taken for sequencing was sorted CD4+, CD8+, or CD8+CD57+ T cells (not recorded which) from PBMCs. These receptors were obtained from a human donor with aplastic anemia. Both conserved end residues are part of each CDR3. A D gene is named only where the DNA matches it firmly. The listing skips clone size in some rows; elsewhere it reads once, few, many or a size class.

TRBJ1-5,.,TRBV2,.,CASSERGNQPQHF,TGTGCCAGCAGTGAAAGGGGCAATCAGCCCCAGCATTTT
TRBJ2-2,.,TRBV5-4,TRBD2,CASSFTGLGGPGGTGELFF,TGTGCCAGCAGCTTCACAGGACTAGGCGGACCTGGGGGGACCGGGGAGCTGTTTTTT
TRBJ2-7,many,TRBV10-3,TRBD1,CAIMGDSAYEQYF,TGTGCCATCATGGGGGACAGTGCCTACGAGCAGTACTTC
TRBJ2-2,many,TRBV9,TRBD2,CASSVGGTSLNTGELFF,TGTGCCAGCAGCGTGGGAGGGACTAGCTTGAACACCGGGGAGCTGTTTTTT
TRBJ2-5,.,TRBV19,TRBD1,CASSTGRQGAGETQYF,TGTGCCAGTAGCACCGGACGACAGGGGGCAGGAGAGACCCAGTACTTC
TRBJ2-3,.,TRBV20-1,TRBD2,CSARDRREGTRNTHYF,TGCAGTGCTAGAGATAGGCGGGAGGGAACGCGGAATACGCATTATTTT
TRBJ2-7,many,TRBV11-1,TRBD1,CASSLAFGETGVRYEQYF,TGTGCCAGCAGCTTAGCTTTTGGGGAGACAGGGGTAAGATACGAGCAGTACTTC
TRBJ2-7,.,TRBV20-1,TRBD1,CSASPRTGNHEQYF,TGCAGTGCTAGCCCCCGGACAGGGAACCACGAGCAGTACTTC
TRBJ1-6,.,TRBV27,TRBD1,CASSLGTGLVNNSPLHF,TGTGCCAGCAGTTTAGGGACAGGCCTAGTAAATAATTCACCCCTCCACTTT
TRBJ1-3,many,TRBV16,TRBD1,CASSQSDRGSGNTIYF,TGTGCCAGCAGCCAATCGGACAGGGGGTCTGGAAACACCATATATTTT
TRBJ1-6,many,TRBV3-1,.,CASTPGDIQGSPLHF,TGTGCCAGCACCCCGGGGGACATACAAGGTTCACCCCTCCACTTT
TRBJ1-5,many,TRBV20-1,TRBD1,CSARDGTGTNQPQHF,TGCAGTGCTAGAGATGGGACAGGGACGAATCAGCCCCAGCATTTT
TRBJ2-7,.,TRBV2,.,CASMRVGSYEQYF,TGTGCCAGCATGAGGGTCGGCTCCTACGAGCAGTACTTC
TRBJ2-3,.,TRBV29-1,.,CSVVPGPSQCF,TGCAGCGTTGTTCCGGGCCCTTCCCAGTGTTTT
TRBJ2-3,few,TRBV27,.,CASSFLQGQDTQYF,TGTGCCAGCAGTTTCCTCCAGGGACAAGATACGCAGTATTTT
TRBJ2-1,many,TRBV12-5,TRBD2,CASGPGTSVNEQFF,TGTGCTAGTGGTCCCGGGACTAGCGTCAATGAGCAGTTCTTC
TRBJ2-1,many,TRBV20-1,TRBD1,CSAKALDRVYNEQFF,TGCAGTGCTAAGGCCCTGGACAGGGTTTACAATGAGCAGTTCTTC